The 16 T cell receptor beta chains in this list originate from one sample, sequenced in a study of regulatory T cells in long-lasting Graves disease. Building of the TCR beta libraries involved iRepertoire HTBI primers and Arm-PCR of CDR3 regions. TCRdb itself ran the multiplex PCR reads through MiXCR, one entry per CDR3 protein. The table lists fewer than 550,000 distinct CDR3 sequences, about a sixth of them singletons. Time point given: newly diagnosed GD, antithyroid drugs for less than 3 months. The authors made the TCR library using RNA they extracted from PBMCs. The sample was also reused in another study, on T cells in Graves' hyperthyroidism and ophthalmopathy.

This specimen was peripheral blood mononuclear cells (PBMCs), taken at new diagnosis, from a patient treated with antithyroid drugs. The receptor set was obtained from a woman aged 18 to 35 with Graves disease.

The CDR3 DNA follows: TGTGCCAGCAGTTACTCCCAGGGAACCTCTGGAAACACCATATATTTT. This sequence encodes CASSYSQGTSGNTIYF. V is TRBV6-2 or TRBV6-3 and J is TRBJ1-3; D might be TRBD1 (5 bases). The germline CDR1 and CDR2 sequences are MNHEY and SVGEGT. The V gene lost 0 bases and the J gene lost 0 bases, with 9 bases spanning the gap. The CDR3 sequence is 16 residues long.

In its sample, this clonotype was seen a few times. The chain carries TRBV20-1 and TRBJ2-1, with TRBD2 matching 8 bases. Germline V gene sequence: CDR1 DFQATT, CDR2 SNEGSKA (reference sequence). The CDR3 has 19 amino acids. With 6 bases clipped from V and 6 bases from J, the junction kept 25 bases outside the gene matches. In DNA form, the CDR3 reads TGCAGTGCCCAGGCCCGTGCAGGGTCCAGAGCGGGAGATCTCAATGAGCAGTTCTTC. It translates to CSAQARAGSRAGDLNEQFF.

This clonotype was seen at least ten times. V is TRBV12-3 or TRBV12-4 and J is TRBJ1-2; the D is unclear. The CDR3 totals 13 residues. Between the trimmed V and J ends, which lost 6 bases and 6 bases, there was a span of 14 bases. CDR3 protein: CASSPGRMDGYTF. DNA for the CDR3: TGTGCCAGCAGCCCGGGTCGGATGGATGGCTACACCTTC.

The rearrangement links TRBV27 to TRBJ2-5; D not resolved. Germline assignment: CDR1 MNHEY and CDR2 SMNVEV (reference sequence). The CDR3 runs 13 residues. With 2 bases removed from V and 4 bases from J, the gap between germline ends came to 8 bases. The CDR3 loop reads CASSLKGIETQYF. CDR3 in DNA: TGTGCCAGCAGTTTAAAGGGAATAGAGACCCAGTACTTC.

The chain links TRBV19 to TRBJ2-1; 13 bases are a match to TRBD2. The CDR3 is 16 residues long. Germline trimming cut 3 bases from V and 8 bases from J; bases unmatched to any gene: 7. CDR1 LNHDA and CDR2 SQIVND come from the germline V gene (reference sequence). CDR3 nucleotide sequence: TGTGCCAGTAGTATTGGACTAGCGGGAGCTCTGGATGAGCAGTTCTTC. Its translation is CASSIGLAGALDEQFF.

The CDR3 protein is CASSPARVDQPQHF. CDR3 DNA sequence: TGCGCCAGCAGCCCTGCCCGGGTTGATCAGCCCCAGCATTTT. This sequence joins TRBV4-1 and TRBJ1-5; the D is unclear. CDR1 is MGHRA, CDR2 YSYEKL, per germline. The CDR3 has 14 residues. Deletions cut 4 bases from V and 5 bases from J, with 12 bases between.

This sequence joins TRBV5-1 and TRBJ2-2, with TRBD2 matching over 11 bases. CDR1 and CDR2 from the germline V gene are SGHRS and YFSETQ. The CDR3 totals 17 residues. J was trimmed by 1 base and V by 2 bases; bases with no gene match: 4. In DNA, the CDR3 is TGCGCCAGCAGCTTTTCGACTAGCGGGAAGAACACCGGGGAGCTGTTTTTT. Translating it yields CASSFSTSGKNTGELFF.

This clonotype was counted at least ten times. The V and J genes are TRBV5-1 and TRBJ2-7; 11 bases are a match to TRBD2. Trimming took 4 bases from V and 4 from J; bases not matched to a gene: 4. The CDR3 loop spans 14 amino acids. Looked up from germline, CDR1 is SGHRS and CDR2 is YFSETQ. The CDR3 nucleotides are TGCGCCAGCAGCCCATTAGCGGGAGGGTACGAGCAGTACTTC. It specifies CASSPLAGGYEQYF.

The chain combines TRBV7-2 with TRBJ2-7; possible D gene TRBD2, 5 bases. Germline V gives CDR1 SGHTA, CDR2 FQGNSA. Trimming shortened V by 5 bases and J by 6 bases, and 14 bases separated the two germline ends. The CDR3 runs 13 residues. Here the CDR3 reads CASSPVRGREQYF. CDR3 coding DNA: TGTGCCAGCAGCCCAGTCCGGGGTCGCGAGCAGTACTTC.

Ten or more counts support this clonotype. The chain recombines TRBV28 with TRBJ1-1, with TRBD1 as a possible D gene (5 bases). Germline CDR1 MDHEN, CDR2 SYDVKM. This CDR3 spans 14 amino acids. The V end was cut by 7 bases, the J end by 2 bases, with 14 bases between. The CDR3 here is CASTPTGDNTEAFF. The CDR3 nucleotides read TGTGCCAGCACCCCGACGGGGGATAACACTGAAGCTTTCTTT.

This clonotype was detected ten times or more. The gene calls are TRBV20-1 and TRBJ2-7; 10 bases fit TRBD1. Germline V gives CDR1 DFQATT, CDR2 SNEGSKA (reference sequence). V shed 7 bases and J 5 bases; nucleotides not matched to a gene: 8. This CDR3 is 13 amino acids long. The CDR3 sequence: CSVSGQGLDEQYF. In DNA, the CDR3 is TGCAGTGTGTCGGGACAGGGGTTGGACGAGCAGTACTTC.

This clonotype occurred once. Lacking the conserved final phenylalanine or tryptophan, this CDR3 likely reflects a read error. The chain combines TRBV9 with TRBJ2-3; 8 bases are shared with TRBD1. CDR1 is SGDLS and CDR2 is YYNGEE in the germline V gene. V gave up 4 bases and J gave up 1 base; unmatched junction bases: 5. The CDR3 contains 15 residues. The CDR3 sequence: CASSKRGQGTDTQYL. Written as DNA, the CDR3 is TGTGCCAGCAGCAAGAGGGGACAGGGCACAGATACGCAGTATTTG.

There are many counts of this clonotype. J is TRBJ2-6 and V is TRBV28, with a tentative D call TRBD2 (6 bases). The CDR3 has 16 amino acids. The V and J ends lost 7 bases and 0 bases respectively, with 13 bases between them. CDR1 and CDR2 (germline): MDHEN, SYDVKM. The DNA of the CDR3 is TGTGCCAGCAAGCGGGCAGAGCTCTCTGGGGCCAACGTCCTGACTTTC. Amino acids: CASKRAELSGANVLTF.

This clonotype was detected many times. CDR3 nucleotides: TGTGCCAGCAGTTTTCTTGGAGGCTATGGCTACACCTTC. This gives the protein CASSFLGGYGYTF. The genes are TRBV27 and TRBJ1-2; D ambiguous. The CDR3 is 13 amino acids. Germline V lookup: CDR1 MNHEY, CDR2 SMNVEV (reference sequence). V dropped 3 bases and J dropped 4 bases, with 9 bases sitting between them.

This clonotype has a count of ten or more. The genes are TRBV7-8 and TRBJ1-1; a possible D gene is TRBD1 (5 bases). The CDR3 consists of 14 residues. The germline V and J ends were trimmed by 1 base and 11 bases, with 17 bases remaining between them. In germline, CDR1 is SGHVS, CDR2 FQNEAQ. CDR3 in amino acids: CASSLGVRGQRAFF. In DNA, the CDR3 is TGTGCCAGCAGCTTAGGCGTACGGGGCCAGCGCGCTTTCTTT.

This clonotype was counted at least ten times. This chain links TRBV5-1 with TRBJ2-3; D may correspond to TRBD1 or TRBD2 (5 bases each). Deletions cut 0 bases from V and 2 bases from J, with 13 bases between. CDR1 is SGHRS and CDR2 is YFSETQ in the germline V gene. CDR3 size: 16 residues. CDR3 bases: TGCGCCAGCAGCTTGGATGCCCAGGGACCCACAGATACGCAGTATTTT. The encoded protein is CASSLDAQGPTDTQYF.